This is a list of T cell receptor beta chains from one sample in a study of PD-1 blockade in classical Hodgkin lymphoma. Assay: immunoSEQ multiplex PCR; the TCRdb copy retains only in-frame clones and omits some. Of under 6,000 clones in the sample, around 91% were seen once. Sequenced sample: CD8+ T cells from blood. These receptors originate from a human donor with classical Hodgkin lymphoma. Both conserved end residues are part of each CDR3. The D gene is left open where the match is weak. The size field is filled for only some rows; it gives once, few, many or a size class.

-	TRBV5-4	TRBJ1-4	TRBD1	CASSLTGGSRKLFF	TGTGCCAGCAGCTTGACAGGGGGCTCCCGAAAACTGTTTTTT
-	TRBV6-5	TRBJ2-3	-	CASRPGPSTDTQYF	TGTGCCAGCAGACCTGGACCGAGCACAGATACGCAGTATTTT
-	TRBV28	TRBJ1-4	-	CASSSPNEKLFF	TGTGCCAGCAGTTCCCCAAATGAAAAACTGTTTTTT
-	TRBV5-6	TRBJ1-2	-	CASSSGTSVTYGYTF	TGTGCCAGCAGCTCCGGGACATCCGTAACATATGGCTACACCTTC
-	TRBV5-5	TRBJ2-5	-	CASSLLGLNPKETQYF	TGTGCCAGCAGCTTGCTGGGTCTAAACCCCAAAGAGACCCAGTACTTC
-	TRBV14	TRBJ2-3	TRBD2	CASSQQGGGPTDTQYF	TGTGCCAGCAGCCAGCAGGGCGGGGGGCCCACAGATACGCAGTATTTT
-	TRBV14	TRBJ2-7	TRBD2	CASSQRGTSDYYEQYF	TGTGCCAGCAGCCAACGCGGGACTAGCGATTACTACGAGCAGTACTTC
-	TRBV7-2	TRBJ2-3	-	CASSLGASDTADTQYF	TGTGCCAGCAGCTTAGGGGCTAGCGATACCGCAGATACGCAGTATTTT
once	TRBV5-6	TRBJ1-2	TRBD1	CASSQGQGGNGYTF	TGTGCCAGCAGCCAGGGACAGGGGGGGAATGGCTACACCTTC
-	TRBV10-3	TRBJ1-5	-	CAISHSNQPQHF	TGTGCCATTTCACATAGCAATCAGCCCCAGCATTTT
-	TRBV9	TRBJ1-1	-	CASSVEAGPTEAFF	TGTGCCAGCAGCGTAGAGGCAGGACCCACTGAAGCTTTCTTT
-	TRBV11-2	TRBJ1-2	-	CASSLLVRGDGYTF	TGTGCCAGCAGCTTACTCGTCAGGGGTGATGGCTACACCTTC
once	TRBV6-1	TRBJ2-2	-	CASSEGGDFPTGELFF	TGTGCCAGCAGTGAAGGGGGAGACTTTCCAACCGGGGAGCTGTTTTTT
-	TRBV10-2	TRBJ2-1	TRBD2	CASSTKTGLAEQFF	TGCGCCAGCAGCACCAAAACCGGACTAGCGGAGCAGTTCTTC
-	TRBV6-9	TRBJ1-1	-	CASSLQGYEAFF	TGTGCCAGCAGTTTACAGGGTTATGAAGCTTTCTTT
-	TRBV7-9	TRBJ1-1	-	CASSASGTWTEAFF	TGTGCCAGCAGCGCGAGCGGGACTTGGACTGAAGCTTTCTTT
-	TRBV28	TRBJ1-3	-	CASSLTNRHSGNTIYF	TGTGCCAGCAGTTTAACTAACCGGCACTCTGGAAACACCATATATTTT
-	TRBV11-2	TRBJ2-1	-	CASSQLGPEGQFF	TGTGCCAGCAGCCAACTAGGACCGGAGGGGCAGTTCTTC
-	TRBV6-6	TRBJ1-5	-	CASWAGGEPQHF	TGTGCCAGCTGGGCGGGGGGGGAGCCCCAGCATTTT
-	TRBV9	TRBJ1-2	TRBD1	CASNRGIGYTF	TGTGCCAGTAACAGGGGGATTGGCTACACCTTC
-	TRBV2	TRBJ2-3	-	CASSERHARATDTQYF	TGTGCCAGCAGTGAACGACACGCAAGGGCCACAGATACGCAGTATTTT
-	TRBV27	TRBJ1-4	TRBD1	CASSLGQGSEKLFF	TGTGCCAGCAGTTTAGGACAGGGCAGCGAAAAACTGTTTTTT
-	TRBV7-6	TRBJ2-1	TRBD1	CASSLGTGVFHNEQFF	TGTGCCAGCAGCTTAGGGACAGGGGTTTTCCACAATGAGCAGTTCTTC